The 22 T cell receptor beta chains below come from one sample, sequenced in a study of regulatory T cells in long-lasting Graves disease. Described time point: persistent/refractory GD, antithyroid drugs over 5 years with positive TRAb. PBMCs provided the RNA from which the TCR library was made. According to the study, TCR beta libraries were built with iRepertoire HTBI primers and CDR3-region Arm-PCR. In TCRdb, the multiplex PCR reads were re-called with MiXCR into one record per CDR3 protein. The sample holds 500,000 to 800,000 distinct CDR3 sequences; about 30% are singletons and the top ten take 42%. This material consisted of peripheral blood mononuclear cells (PBMCs), taken when the disease was refractory, from a patient treated with antithyroid drugs. The receptors shown here come from a female donor with Graves disease.

This clonotype was counted only a few times. This rearrangement joins TRBV12-3 or TRBV12-4 to TRBJ1-1; possibly TRBD1 for D (5 bases). This CDR3 comprises 15 residues. V dropped 3 bases and J dropped 4 bases, with 15 bases sitting between them. The CDR3 loop reads CASSFMMMGTTEAFF. The CDR3, as DNA: TGTGCCAGCAGTTTTATGATGATGGGGACCACTGAAGCTTTCTTT.

This clonotype was found a few times. The chain is built from TRBV7-9 and TRBJ1-5, with unresolved D. From germline, CDR1 is SEHNR and CDR2 FQNEAQ (reference sequence). The CDR3 consists of 13 residues. Trimming removed 3 bases at V and 6 bases at J, with 9 bases between. CDR3 bases: TGTGCCAGCAGCTTCCTAGGGAGTCAGCCCCAGCATTTT. Translation: CASSFLGSQPQHF.

V and J are TRBV3-1 and TRBJ2-5, with TRBD1 matching over 10 bases. The CDR3 sequence is 16 residues long. V was clipped by 4 bases and J by 1 base; unmatched bases: 6. The germline V gene encodes CDR1 LGHDT and CDR2 YNNKEL (reference sequence). CDR3 region: CASSPRTGGIQETQYF. CDR3 bases: TGTGCCAGCAGCCCTCGGACAGGGGGGATCCAAGAGACCCAGTACTTC.

This clonotype was observed many times. The rearrangement links TRBV12-3 or TRBV12-4 to TRBJ2-5; D remains ambiguous. V was trimmed by 0 bases and J by 13 bases, leaving 12 bases between them. CDR3 length equals 12 residues. CDR3 amino acids: CASSLAMAQRYF. In nucleotides, the CDR3 is TGTGCCAGCAGTTTAGCGATGGCCCAACGGTACTTC.

The V call is TRBV20-1, the J call TRBJ2-7; 8 nucleotides match TRBD1. This CDR3 has 16 residues. V dropped 2 bases and J dropped 0; count of bases not matched to a gene: 9. Germline loops: CDR1 DFQATT, CDR2 SNEGSKA (reference sequence). The CDR3 loop is CSARQGAGPASYEQYF. The CDR3 nucleotides read TGCAGTGCTAGACAGGGGGCCGGACCTGCCTCCTACGAGCAGTACTTC.

This clonotype has just a few counts. The chain combines TRBV27 with TRBJ2-1; 9 bases map to TRBD1. This CDR3 contains 18 residues. Trimming cost V 6 bases and J 7 bases; bases outside gene matches: 19. Germline V CDR1 and CDR2: MNHEY, SMNVEV (reference sequence). The CDR3 here is CASSLFTHRGPGVNEQFF. The CDR3 nucleotides are TGTGCCAGCAGCCTCTTTACCCACAGGGGGCCAGGGGTGAATGAGCAGTTCTTC.

CDR3 sequence: CASSSDGHSGNTIYF. The CDR3 DNA reads as TGTGCCAGCAGTTCGGACGGCCACTCTGGAAACACCATATATTTT. The chain carries TRBV7-3 and TRBJ1-3, with unresolved D. The CDR3 runs to 15 residues. Germline V gene sequence: CDR1 SGHTA, CDR2 FQGTGA. V dropped 6 bases and J dropped 0 bases, with 12 bases sitting between them.

A few counts support this clonotype. This rearrangement joins TRBV19 to TRBJ1-2, with a tentative D call TRBD1 (5 bases). Germline loops: CDR1 LNHDA, CDR2 SQIVND (reference sequence). The CDR3 covers 15 residues. The germline V and J ends were trimmed by 8 bases and 0 bases, with 16 bases remaining between them. CDR3 nucleotides: TGTGCCAGTGGCGGGGGGACGAGCTCTAACTATGGCTACACCTTC. It encodes CASGGGTSSNYGYTF.

This clonotype was seen a few times. The rearrangement joins TRBV6-2 or TRBV6-3 to TRBJ2-2, with D possibly called TRBD1 or TRBD2 (5 bases each). The CDR3 is 18 amino acids. Germline CDR1 and CDR2: MNHEY and SVGEGT. Trimming stripped 0 bases from V and 6 bases from J, with 20 bases between. CDR3 amino acids: CASSYSKAAGLRAGELFF. The CDR3 DNA is TGTGCCAGCAGTTACTCGAAAGCGGCAGGGCTGAGGGCCGGGGAGCTGTTTTTT.

V gene TRBV19 combines with J gene TRBJ1-2; D not resolved. The CDR3 has 15 amino acids. Trimming pared 9 bases from V and 2 bases from J, leaving 19 bases between. Germline V gene lookup returns CDR1 LNHDA and CDR2 SQIVND (reference sequence). In nucleotides, the CDR3 is TGTGCCAGCAGCTTGGCCTCGTCCAGGAACTATGGCTACACCTTC. As protein: CASSLASSRNYGYTF.

The rearrangement joins TRBV6-2 or TRBV6-3 to TRBJ2-5; D uncertain. The V end was cut by 6 bases, the J end by 5 bases, with 19 bases between. Germline CDR1 reads MNHEY; CDR2 reads SVGEGT. CDR3 length equals 15 residues. The CDR3 DNA reads as TGTGCCAGCAGCCTCAATTTTGACACGGGCGAGACCCAGTACTTC. Its protein is CASSLNFDTGETQYF.

Many counts were recorded for this clonotype. The chain uses TRBV6-1 and TRBJ1-2, with no clear D. The germline gives CDR1 MNHNS, CDR2 SASEGT. V was pared by 2 bases and J by 4 bases, with 23 bases between. This CDR3 region has 18 residues. CDR3 region: CASSENRRVLRLSYGYTF. DNA for the CDR3: TGTGCCAGCAGTGAAAACCGAAGGGTTTTAAGGCTAAGCTATGGCTACACCTTC.

This clonotype showed up many times. The rearrangement uses TRBV12-3 or TRBV12-4 and TRBJ2-2; perhaps TRBD2 as D (5 bases). V gave up 1 base and J gave up 0 bases, with 6 bases separating them. This CDR3 comprises 15 residues. The CDR3 region has the DNA TGTGCCAGCAGTTTAGAACTAGCGAACACCGGGGAGCTGTTTTTT. Amino acid sequence: CASSLELANTGELFF.

The chain combines TRBV19 with TRBJ2-2; D is uncertain. The CDR3 is made up of 14 amino acids. Per germline, CDR1 LNHDA and CDR2 SQIVND (reference sequence). V was clipped by 1 base and J by 6 bases, with 9 bases between them. The CDR3 loop reads CASSIVRGSGELFF. The CDR3 region has the DNA TGTGCCAGTAGTATAGTAAGAGGTTCCGGGGAGCTGTTTTTT. Filled out from reference TRBV19 and TRBJ2-2, the complete variable domain reads DGGITQSPKYLFRKEGQNVTLSCEQNLNHDAMYWYRQDPGQGLRLIYYSQIVNDFQKGDIAEGYSVSREKKESFPLTVTSAQKNPTAFYLCASSIVRGSGELFFGEGSRLTVL.

This clonotype has a count of ten or more. The rearrangement links TRBV28 to TRBJ2-5; D may be TRBD2 (6 bases). This CDR3 has 14 amino acids. Trimming removed 7 bases from V and 6 bases from J, with 18 bases in between. Germline CDR1 and CDR2: MDHEN and SYDVKM. CDR3: CASTRSGGEKTQYF. The CDR3, as DNA: TGTGCCAGCACACGAAGCGGAGGGGAAAAGACCCAGTACTTC. Using reference TRBV28 and TRBJ2-5 for the parts outside the CDR3, the full variable domain is DVKVTQSSRYLVKRTGEKVFLECVQDMDHENMFWYRQDPGLGLRLIYFSYDVKMKEKGDIPEGYSVSREKKERFSLILESASTNQTSMYLCASTRSGGEKTQYFGPGTRLLVL.

The chain couples TRBV18 to TRBJ1-2; D is undetermined. The CDR3 runs to 14 residues. The V gene's germline CDR1 is KGHSH and CDR2 LQKENI. Trimming removed 5 bases at V and 2 bases at J, with 12 bases between. CDR3 sequence: CASSIGPLNYGYTF. The DNA for the CDR3 is TGTGCCAGCTCAATTGGACCCTTGAACTATGGCTACACCTTC.

The J gene is TRBJ2-3, the V gene TRBV20-1, with D maybe TRBD2 (5 bases). The CDR3 sequence is 17 residues long. Trimming left V 5 bases short and J 0 bases short, with 21 bases between. Germline loops: CDR1 DFQATT, CDR2 SNEGSKA (reference sequence). The CDR3 loop is CSARTKSTRSSTDTQYF. In DNA, the CDR3 is TGCAGTGCTCGAACCAAAAGCACTAGAAGTAGCACAGATACGCAGTATTTT.

Details on this clonotype: The missing conserved phenylalanine or tryptophan at the end of this CDR3 makes a read error likely. J is TRBJ1-5 and V is TRBV27; the D is unclear. Germline assignment: CDR1 MNHEY and CDR2 SMNVEV (reference sequence). With 6 bases removed from V and 0 bases from J, the gap between germline ends came to 12 bases. The CDR3 sequence is 15 residues long. The CDR3 bases are TGTGCCAGCAGACCGGACGGATATAGCAATCAGCCCCAGCATCTT. Translating it yields CASRPDGYSNQPQHL.

There are a few counts of this clonotype. The CDR3 region is CASSGLGADNPYGYTF. The CDR3 region has the DNA TGTGCCAGCAGTGGCTTGGGGGCCGATAACCCCTATGGCTACACCTTC. V gene TRBV28 combines with J gene TRBJ1-2, with D perhaps matching TRBD1 (6 bases). The V end was cut by 5 bases, the J end by 4 bases, with 20 bases between. Germline CDR1 and CDR2: MDHEN and SYDVKM. The CDR3 sequence is 16 residues long.

This clonotype turned up a few times. V and J are TRBV4-1 and TRBJ1-4, with 8 bases that match TRBD1. CDR1 and CDR2 (germline): MGHRA, YSYEKL. After removal of 3 bases from V and 8 bases from J, the junction contained 11 bases not matched to a gene. This CDR3 comprises 16 residues. CDR3 nucleotide sequence: TGCGCCAGCAGCCATCTCTCTCAGGGGGCGCAAGAAAAACTGTTTTTT. This codes for CASSHLSQGAQEKLFF.

The V call is TRBV7-3, the J call TRBJ1-2; maybe TRBD1 (5 bases). This CDR3 spans 15 amino acids. The germline CDR1 and CDR2 sequences are SGHTA and FQGTGA. The V and J ends lost 1 base and 4 bases respectively, with 13 bases between them. The CDR3 bases are TGTGCCAGCAGCTTAAAACCGGCGGGGGGCTATGGCTACACCTTC. Translation gives CASSLKPAGGYGYTF.

This clonotype has a count of ten or more. The genes are TRBV11-2 and TRBJ2-7, with D uncertain. Germline V lookup: CDR1 SGHAT, CDR2 FQNNGV. The CDR3 has 16 amino acids. V shed 1 base and J shed 0 bases, with 13 bases lying between them. Here the CDR3 DNA reads TGTGCCAGCAGCTTAGGGGTAGGGCAGCTCTCCTACGAGCAGTACTTC. It encodes CASSLGVGQLSYEQYF.